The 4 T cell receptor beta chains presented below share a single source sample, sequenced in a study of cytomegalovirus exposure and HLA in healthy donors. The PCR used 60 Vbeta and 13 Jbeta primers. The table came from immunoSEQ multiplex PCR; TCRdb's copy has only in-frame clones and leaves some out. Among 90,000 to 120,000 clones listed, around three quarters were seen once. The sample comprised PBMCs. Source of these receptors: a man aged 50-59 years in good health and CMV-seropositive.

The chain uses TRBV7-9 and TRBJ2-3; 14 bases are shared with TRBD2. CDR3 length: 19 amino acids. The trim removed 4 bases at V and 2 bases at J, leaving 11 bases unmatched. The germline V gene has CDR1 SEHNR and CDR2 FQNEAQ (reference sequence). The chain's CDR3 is CASSSTPGLAGAPTDTQYF. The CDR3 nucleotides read TGTGCCAGCAGCTCGACCCCGGGACTAGCGGGAGCGCCCACAGATACGCAGTATTTT.

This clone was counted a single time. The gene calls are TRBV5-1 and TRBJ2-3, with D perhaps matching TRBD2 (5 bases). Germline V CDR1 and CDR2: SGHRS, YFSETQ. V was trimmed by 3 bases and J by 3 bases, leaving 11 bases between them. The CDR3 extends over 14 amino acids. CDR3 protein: CASSSDTSTDTQYF. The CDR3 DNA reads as TGCGCCAGCAGCTCTGACACTAGTACAGATACGCAGTATTTT.

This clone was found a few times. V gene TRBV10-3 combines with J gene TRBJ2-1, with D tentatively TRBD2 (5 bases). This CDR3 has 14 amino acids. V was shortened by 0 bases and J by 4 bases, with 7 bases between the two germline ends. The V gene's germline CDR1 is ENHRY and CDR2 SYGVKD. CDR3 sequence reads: CAISESGLYNEQFF. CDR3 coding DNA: TGTGCCATCAGTGAGTCAGGACTTTACAATGAGCAGTTCTTC.

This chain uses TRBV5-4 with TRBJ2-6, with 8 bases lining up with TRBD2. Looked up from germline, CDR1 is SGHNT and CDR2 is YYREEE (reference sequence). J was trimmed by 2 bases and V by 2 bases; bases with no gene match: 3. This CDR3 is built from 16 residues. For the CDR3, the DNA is TGTGCCAGCAGCTTTGGCGGGGGGACTGGGGCCAACGTCCTGACTTTC. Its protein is CASSFGGGTGANVLTF.